This T cell receptor beta chain is from a study of T-cell reconstitution after alpha-beta-depleted transplantation in children. A note on this clonotype: Its antigen is still unknown.

The CDR3 covers 14 residues. Germline V gene sequence: CDR1 MGHDK, CDR2 SYGVNS. V lost 1 base to trimming and J lost 3 bases, with 10 bases between them. The authors prepared the TCRbeta library with unique molecular identifiers. A single record per CDR3 protein comes from TCRdb applying MiXCR to the PCR reads. The sample consists of about 580,000 distinct CDR3 sequences, 23% of them appearing once. The study, taken as a whole, reports: T-cell numbers and diversity, one year after transplant, stemmed largely from T cells that were newly produced.

Here the sequenced sample was PBMCs, mostly from graft donor cells, taken 360 days after TCRalphabeta/CD19-depleted stem cell transplant. This chain joins TRBV25-1 and TRBJ2-7; D gene unclear. The TCR sequence derives from a boy less than two years old who had a stem cell transplant for acute myeloid leukemia, so the T cells may come from the graft donor. CDR3 sequence reads: CASSESGWDYEQYF. Here the CDR3 DNA reads TGTGCCAGCAGTGAATCGGGCTGGGACTACGAGCAGTACTTC.